This T cell receptor beta chain stems from a study of T cell repertoires in cytomegalovirus infection. The overall study: CMV epitopes, recently identified HLA-C-restricted and well-studied HLA-B-restricted, were used. TCR beta signatures that were public indicated CMV infection and matching HLA type.

There are a few counts of this clonotype. What it binds is unknown. This CDR3 has 11 amino acids. Germline-derived CDR1 and CDR2 are MNHEY and SMNVEV (reference sequence). V lost 0 bases and J 12 bases, leaving 7 bases between the germline ends. Regarding the study as a whole: Totalled public TCR beta family frequency picked out people who carried CMV plus the relevant HLA. There were HLA-C-restricted CMV-specific TCR beta clonotypes dominating the ex vivo response.

Using its own MiXCR run on the reads, TCRdb lists one record per CDR3 protein. The sample records roughly 170,000 distinct CDR3 sequences, approximately 21% being singletons. This TCR came from a human donor in good health (CMV status not recorded). Some clones in this sample may be carry-over from other donors' samples. This specimen was CD8+ T cells from cultured PBMCs, taken from culture after CMV antigen stimulation. V gene TRBV27 combines with J gene TRBJ2-3, with D maybe TRBD2 (6 bases). The CDR3 here is CASSLSGTQYF. DNA for the CDR3: TGTGCCAGCAGTTTATCCGGGACTCAGTATTTT.